This entry lists 6 T cell receptor beta chains sequenced from one sample in a study of T cell repertoires in aging, cancer and after chemotherapy. Peripheral blood genomic DNA, not sorted cells or RNA, was the template. A mixed TRB-A/B primer pool amplified rearranged TRB by multiplex touch-down PCR. Each CDR3 protein is one row after TCRdb ran MiXCR on the multiplex PCR reads. The profile shows just over 4,000 distinct CDR3 sequences, 28% of them singletons. Sequenced material: blood. Receptors originate from a human donor in good health.

The chain joins TRBV6-4 to TRBJ2-2, with D perhaps matching TRBD1 (5 bases). The CDR3 totals 14 residues. Trimming took 8 bases from V and 4 from J, leaving 14 bases between them. Germline loops: CDR1 MRHNA, CDR2 SNTAGT. The CDR3 bases are TGTGCCAGCGGGGCCCGCCCCGTCACCGGGGAGCTGTTTTTT. Translated: CASGARPVTGELFF.

This clonotype is categorized as large. The J gene is TRBJ2-1, the V gene TRBV29-1; D gene uncertain. The CDR3 loop spans 12 amino acids. Germline CDR1 and CDR2: SQVTM and ANQGSEA. V was trimmed by 4 bases and J by 5 bases, leaving 9 bases between them. CDR3 in amino acids: CSVGSADNEQFF. DNA for the CDR3: TGCAGCGTTGGGTCTGCCGACAATGAGCAGTTCTTC.

On this clonotype: One end of the junction does not line up with germline, which may come from a read error. V usage is TRBV27 and J usage is TRBJ1-4; maybe TRBD1 (6 bases). CDR1 is MNHEY, CDR2 SMNVEV, per germline (reference sequence). CDR3 size: 18 residues. The CDR3 spells CASSPVGDNRVSYENLFF. DNA of the CDR3: TGTGCCAGCAGCCCCGTAGGAGACAACAGGGTTAGTTATGAAAATCTGTTTTTT.

The gene calls are TRBV12-3 or TRBV12-4 and TRBJ2-1, with D perhaps TRBD2 (5 bases). This CDR3 is built from 13 residues. Deletions cut 7 bases from V and 5 bases from J, with 12 bases between. The CDR3 loop reads CASNRGLNNEQFF. The DNA of the CDR3 is TGTGCCAGCAACCGCGGACTCAACAATGAGCAGTTCTTC.

The chain employs TRBV29-1 and TRBJ1-1, with 10 bases identical to TRBD1. V lost 6 bases to trimming and J lost 4 bases; unmatched junction nucleotides: 8. The germline gives CDR1 SQVTM, CDR2 ANQGSEA. This CDR3 is built from 14 residues. Written as DNA, the CDR3 is TGCAGCGTGGCTCCGGGACAGGGGTTCACTGAAGCTTTCTTT. It yields the protein CSVAPGQGFTEAFF.

The rearrangement joins TRBV20-1 to TRBJ2-5; 11 bases align to TRBD2. The junction had 10 bases not matched to a gene; V was cut back by 7 bases and J by 9 bases. Germline V gene sequence: CDR1 DFQATT, CDR2 SNEGSKA (reference sequence). The CDR3 loop spans 13 amino acids. CDR3: CSVGTSGASAQYF. CDR3 in DNA: TGCAGTGTCGGGACTAGCGGCGCCTCGGCCCAGTACTTC.